This record covers a single T cell receptor (beta chain). The antigen is undetermined. Trimming took off 5 bases at V and 14 bases at J, with 26 bases between the two ends. The CDR3 contains 15 residues. This entry belongs to a study of blood T cells in healthy people across ages. Findings and limits, study-wide: In long-lived donors, naive CD4+ cell counts and diversity exceeded those of aged donors. Strongly correlated with naive T cell percentage was TCR beta diversity. The lack of PBMC sorting stopped any conclusive naive versus antigen-experienced comparison.

It was with a sample-barcoded 5' primer and a J-beta primer mix that a second PCR of about 6 to 12 cycles was run. Per sample, CDR3-containing paired-end reads numbered at least 2.5 million. TCRdb re-analysed the 5' RACE reads in MiXCR, keeping a single row per CDR3 protein. The table shows roughly 720,000 distinct CDR3 sequences, with roughly 50% occurring only once. The sequence derives from a man older than 75 in good health. The sequenced sample was blood. The chain has TRBV12-3 or TRBV12-4 and TRBJ2-3; maybe TRBD1 (6 bases). The CDR3 loop is CASSPPGTLHRYAYF. The CDR3 DNA follows: TGTGCCAGCAGTCCCCCCGGGACATTACACAGATACGCGTATTTT.